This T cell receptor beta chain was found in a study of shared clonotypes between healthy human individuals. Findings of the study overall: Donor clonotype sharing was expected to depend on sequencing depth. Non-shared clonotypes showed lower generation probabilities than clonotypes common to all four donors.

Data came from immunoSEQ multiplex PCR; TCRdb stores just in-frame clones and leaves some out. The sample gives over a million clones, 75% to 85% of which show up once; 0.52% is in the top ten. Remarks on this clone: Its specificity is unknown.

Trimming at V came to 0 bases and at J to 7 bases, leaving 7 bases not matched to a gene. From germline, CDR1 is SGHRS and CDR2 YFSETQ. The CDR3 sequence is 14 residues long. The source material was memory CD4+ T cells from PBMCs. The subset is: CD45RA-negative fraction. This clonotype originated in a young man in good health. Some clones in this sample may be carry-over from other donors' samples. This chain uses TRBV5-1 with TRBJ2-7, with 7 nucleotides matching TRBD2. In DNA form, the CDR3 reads TGCGCCAGCAGCTTGGCCGGCGGGGGAGGAGAGCAGTACTTC. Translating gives CASSLAGGGGEQYF.